These T cell receptor beta chains were read from a single sample in a study of cytomegalovirus exposure and HLA in healthy donors. Assay: immunoSEQ multiplex PCR; the TCRdb copy retains only in-frame clones and omits some. The repertoire has about 170,000 clones, more than 70% of them found once; the top ten carry 4.5%. Sequencing was carried out using PBMCs. These receptors were collected from a woman between 45 and 65 years old in good health and CMV-seropositive. CDR3s include the opening cysteine and the closing phenylalanine or tryptophan. The order of the fields is V gene, J gene, clone size, D gene, CDR3 DNA, CDR3 protein. The D gene is left open where the match is weak. Where a row states a size, it is once, few, many or the class of an expanded clone; other rows omit it.

>TRBV7-3|TRBJ2-2|.|TRBD1
TGTGCCAGCAGCTTAGGACAGGGAGGAGTAACCGGGGAGCTGTTTTTT
CASSLGQGGVTGELFF
>TRBV11-3|TRBJ1-4|.|.
TGTGCCAGCAGCTCAGGGACTAATGAAAAACTGTTTTTT
CASSSGTNEKLFF
>TRBV4-3|TRBJ2-3|once|TRBD2
TGCGCCAGCAGCCCGACTAGCGGCAGCACAGATACGCAGTATTTT
CASSPTSGSTDTQYF
>TRBV6-5|TRBJ2-7|once|TRBD1
TGTGCCAGCAAATCCGGGACAGGGTTTTTCTACGAGCAGTACTTC
CASKSGTGFFYEQYF
>TRBV7-2|TRBJ2-1|.|TRBD1
TGTGCCAGCAGGCCCCCGGGACAGGGCTACAATGAGCAGTTCTTC
CASRPPGQGYNEQFF
>TRBV9|TRBJ2-6|.|.
TGTGCCAGCAGCCTTACAGGGTCTGGGGCCAACGTCCTGACTTTC
CASSLTGSGANVLTF
>TRBV20-1|TRBJ1-1|.|.
TGCAGTGCCCAAGGGGCTGAAGCTTTCTTT
CSAQGAEAFF
>TRBV19|TRBJ2-7|few|TRBD2
TGTGCCAGTAGTCCTATAATCCGGGGGGGCTCCTACGAGCAGTACTTC
CASSPIIRGGSYEQYF
>TRBV6-4|TRBJ2-3|.|.
TGTGCCAGCAGTGACTCTTCGACTCTGACAGATACGCAGTATTTT
CASSDSSTLTDTQYF
>TRBV6-6|TRBJ2-7|.|.
TGTGCCAGCAGCGTCTACGGGACTTCCTCGGGCGAGCAGTACTTC
CASSVYGTSSGEQYF
>TRBV11-2|TRBJ1-5|.|.
TGTGCCCTATCCCCCCCGCGCAGGGCCGAGGGCAATCAGCCCCAGCATTTT
CALSPPRRAEGNQPQHF
>TRBV6-1|TRBJ2-7|.|.
TGTGCCAGCAGTACGGACTCATTACTCTCCTACGAGCAGTACTTC
CASSTDSLLSYEQYF
>TRBV7-3|TRBJ2-2|.|.
TGTGCCAGCAGTTCAGGACACGGCACCGGGGAGCTGTTTTTT
CASSSGHGTGELFF
>TRBV30|TRBJ1-6|.|.
TGTGCCCGGCAGGTGGAGGGAAGCTCCTATAATTCACCCCTCCACTTT
CARQVEGSSYNSPLHF
>TRBV19|TRBJ2-3|.|TRBD2
TGTGCCAGTAGTACGACCGGGACTAGTCTGGTGGCAGATACGCAGTATTTT
CASSTTGTSLVADTQYF
>TRBV6-6|TRBJ2-7|.|.
TGTGCCAGCAGTTACCTCGGGACTTCTAGCTACGAGCAGTACTTC
CASSYLGTSSYEQYF
>TRBV7-2|TRBJ2-1|.|.
TGTGCCAGCAGCTTAGCGGCTTTCTCCTACAATGAGCAGTTCTTC
CASSLAAFSYNEQFF
>TRBV11-3|TRBJ1-2|.|TRBD1
TGTGCCAGCAGTTGGAGGACAGGGAGTATCCTTAACTATGGCTACACCTTC
CASSWRTGSILNYGYTF
>TRBV4-3|TRBJ2-2|.|TRBD1
TGCGCCAGCAGCCAAGGTGGGACAGCGAACACCGGGGAGCTGTTTTTT
CASSQGGTANTGELFF
>TRBV19|TRBJ1-2|.|TRBD1
TGTGCCAGTAGTATACCTGGACAGGGGATCTATGGCTACACCTTC
CASSIPGQGIYGYTF
>TRBV7-3|TRBJ2-3|.|TRBD2
TGTGCCAGCAGCTTGGTGGCTAGCGGAAGCACAGATACGCAGTATTTT
CASSLVASGSTDTQYF
>TRBV30|TRBJ1-2|.|TRBD1
TGTGCCTGGAGCCAGACAGGGGCTGGCTACACCTTC
CAWSQTGAGYTF
>TRBV25-1|TRBJ1-5|.|.
TGTGCCAGCAGTGAGGCCTGGAGGGAGGGCAATCAGCCCCAGCATTTT
CASSEAWREGNQPQHF
>TRBV7-2|TRBJ2-7|.|.
TGTGCCAGCAGCTTCAGGTTCCCCTCCTACGAGCAGTACTTC
CASSFRFPSYEQYF
>TRBV7-9|TRBJ1-3|.|.
TGTGCCAGCAGCTTAACTGTCCCTGGAAACACCATATATTTT
CASSLTVPGNTIYF
>TRBV19|TRBJ1-2|.|.
TGTGCCAGTAAGGACGAAATTCGGGACAAGGGCCGGGGCTACACCTTC
CASKDEIRDKGRGYTF
>TRBV10-3|TRBJ2-2|.|.
TGTGCCCACGGGAGACTAGAGAACACCGGGGAGCTGTTTTTT
CAHGRLENTGELFF
>TRBV4-1|TRBJ1-4|.|TRBD1
TGCGCCAGCAGCCAAGAGGGTAGGACAGGGTGTCTGTTTTTT
CASSQEGRTGCLFF
>TRBV7-9|TRBJ2-2|.|.
TGTGCCAGCAGTGGACTGTACACCGGGGAGCTGTTTTTT
CASSGLYTGELFF
>TRBV27|TRBJ2-1|.|TRBD2
TGTGCCAGCACCATTAGCGGGAGCTACAATGAGCAGTTCTTC
CASTISGSYNEQFF
>TRBV4-2|TRBJ2-3|.|TRBD1
TGTGCCAGCAGCCAAGCCAAGACAGGGGTCACAGATACGCAGTATTTT
CASSQAKTGVTDTQYF
>TRBV28|TRBJ2-7|.|.
TGTGCCAGCAGGTCGGGAGCCTACGAGCAGTACTTC
CASRSGAYEQYF
>TRBV4-2|TRBJ1-2|once|.
TGTGCCAGCAGCCAAGATGGCGCAGGGTTTTACTATGGCTACACCTTC
CASSQDGAGFYYGYTF
>TRBV6-5|TRBJ1-2|.|.
TGTGCCAGCAGTTTAGGGGCCCGGAACTATGGCTACACCTTC
CASSLGARNYGYTF
>TRBV6-5|TRBJ2-7|medium-sized|TRBD1
TGTGCCAGCAGTTACTCTCACAGGGGGGAGCAGTACTTC
CASSYSHRGEQYF
>TRBV7-2|TRBJ2-1|.|TRBD2
TGTGCCAGCAGCCCCTCCCTAGCGGGATTAGGGAATGAGCAGTTCTTC
CASSPSLAGLGNEQFF
>TRBV7-3|TRBJ2-7|once|.
TGTGCCAGCTCGGTGTCGGGGGCCTACGAGCAGTACTTC
CASSVSGAYEQYF
>TRBV5-1|TRBJ2-7|.|.
TGCGCCAGCAGCACAACAGGGAACGCCTACGAGCAGTACTTC
CASSTTGNAYEQYF
>TRBV4-1|TRBJ1-5|.|TRBD1
TGCGCCAGCAGCCAGACAGGGGGGAGTCAGCCCCAGCATTTT
CASSQTGGSQPQHF
>TRBV7-2|TRBJ2-5|.|TRBD2
TGTGCCAGCAGCCTGTCGGCTAGCGGGTCCCAAGAGACCCAGTACTTC
CASSLSASGSQETQYF
>TRBV18|TRBJ1-1|once|.
TGTGCCAGCTCACCCCTCGCAGGACAATTCCTTGAAGCTTTCTTT
CASSPLAGQFLEAFF
>TRBV5-1|TRBJ2-3|.|TRBD2
TGCGCCAGCAGCCAACAAGCGGGACTCACAGATACGCAGTATTTT
CASSQQAGLTDTQYF
>TRBV19|TRBJ1-5|.|.
TGTGCCAGTAGTATAGATGAACAGGGTCACAATCAGCCCCAGCATTTT
CASSIDEQGHNQPQHF
>TRBV30|TRBJ2-2|.|.
TGTGCCTGGAGTGTAAGCTTGGACATCAAGAACACCGGGGAGCTGTTTTTT
CAWSVSLDIKNTGELFF
>TRBV5-8|TRBJ2-1|many|.
TGTGCCAGCAGCCTCGGGGGACAGAATTACAATGAGCAGTTCTTC
CASSLGGQNYNEQFF
>TRBV6-5|TRBJ2-5|.|TRBD2
TGTGCCAGCAGCGCCTCAACTAGCGGGGAGACCCAGTACTTC
CASSASTSGETQYF
>TRBV7-3|TRBJ2-1|.|TRBD2
TGTGCCAGCAGCTTAGGGACTAGCGGGGGTTACAATGAGCAGTTCTTC
CASSLGTSGGYNEQFF
>TRBV10-2|TRBJ1-1|.|.
TGCGCCAGCAGTGATCAGAGCGGGGTGACTGAAGCTTTCTTT
CASSDQSGVTEAFF
>TRBV4-1|TRBJ2-1|.|TRBD1
TGCGCCAGCAGCCACCAGGGGGATGAGCAGTTCTTC
CASSHQGDEQFF
>TRBV7-2|TRBJ2-3|once|TRBD1
TGTGCCAGCAGCTCCTCAGGGGGCGTTACGCAGTATTTT
CASSSSGGVTQYF